The rows below give T cell receptor beta chains drawn from one sample of a study of PD-L1 blockade in urothelial cancer. Here immunoSEQ multiplex PCR was the method, and the copy in TCRdb shows in-frame clones only, minus some. This table has roughly 52,000 clones, approximately 88% appearing once. This specimen was PBMCs, taken around atezolizumab (anti-PD-L1) treatment. These receptors were obtained from a man aged 50 or older with urothelial cancer. CDR3s include the opening cysteine and the closing phenylalanine or tryptophan. D genes are given only for firm matches. Size is stated for part of the rows, as once, few or many counts, or as a class when the clone is expanded.

D gene: TRBD2
V gene: TRBV7-6
J gene: TRBJ2-7
clone size: once
CDR3 DNA: TGTGCCAGCAGCCCAGGAGGCGGGGGGGCCTACGAGCAGTACTTC
CDR3 protein: CASSPGGGGAYEQYF

D gene: .
V gene: TRBV30
J gene: TRBJ1-1
clone size: .
CDR3 DNA: TGTGCCTGGAGTCTGACAGGGAACACTGAAGCTTTCTTT
CDR3 protein: CAWSLTGNTEAFF

D gene: TRBD1
V gene: TRBV11-2
J gene: TRBJ1-6
clone size: few
CDR3 DNA: TGTGCCAGCAGCCCCCGGACAGGGGACAATTCACCCCTCCACTTT
CDR3 protein: CASSPRTGDNSPLHF

D gene: .
V gene: TRBV11-1
J gene: TRBJ2-5
clone size: .
CDR3 DNA: TGTGCCAGCAGCGTACCCCACAGGAGCGAGGACCAAGAGACCCAGTACTTC
CDR3 protein: CASSVPHRSEDQETQYF

D gene: .
V gene: TRBV18
J gene: TRBJ1-1
clone size: .
CDR3 DNA: TGTGCCAGCTCACCCCCGACAGTCCCGAACACTGAAGCTTTCTTT
CDR3 protein: CASSPPTVPNTEAFF

D gene: .
V gene: TRBV19
J gene: TRBJ2-7
clone size: .
CDR3 DNA: TGTGCCAGTAGTATCGGACGGACATACGAGCAGTACTTC
CDR3 protein: CASSIGRTYEQYF

D gene: TRBD2
V gene: TRBV6-1
J gene: TRBJ2-7
clone size: .
CDR3 DNA: TGTGCCAGCAGTGAACTACCCGGCGGGGGTGTCTACGAGCAGTACTTC
CDR3 protein: CASSELPGGGVYEQYF

D gene: .
V gene: TRBV6-1
J gene: TRBJ1-5
clone size: .
CDR3 DNA: TGTGCCAGCAGTGAAGACGGGATTAGCAATCAGCCCCAGCATTTT
CDR3 protein: CASSEDGISNQPQHF

D gene: .
V gene: TRBV7-7
J gene: TRBJ2-2
clone size: .
CDR3 DNA: TGTGCTAGCAGCCAGTCGGGGGCCGGGGAGCTGTTTTTT
CDR3 protein: CASSQSGAGELFF

D gene: TRBD1
V gene: TRBV11-3
J gene: TRBJ2-5
clone size: .
CDR3 DNA: TGTGCCAGCAGCCCCGGACAGGGGGATAAGGTGGAGACCCAGTACTTC
CDR3 protein: CASSPGQGDKVETQYF

D gene: .
V gene: TRBV27
J gene: TRBJ1-1
clone size: .
CDR3 DNA: TGTGCCAGCAGGCCGGACCCTTGGGCGGGGAACACTGAAGCTTTCTTT
CDR3 protein: CASRPDPWAGNTEAFF

D gene: .
V gene: TRBV10-3
J gene: TRBJ1-1
clone size: .
CDR3 DNA: TGTGCCATCAGTGAGTCGGGAGCGGTTGGAGCTTTCTTT
CDR3 protein: CAISESGAVGAFF

D gene: TRBD1
V gene: TRBV28
J gene: TRBJ1-5
clone size: .
CDR3 DNA: TGTGCCACCACAGGGGATAATGATAGAGGTCAGCCCCAGCATTTT
CDR3 protein: CATTGDNDRGQPQHF

D gene: TRBD1
V gene: TRBV11-2
J gene: TRBJ2-7
clone size: .
CDR3 DNA: TGTGCCAGCAGCTTAACAGGGGGCGCCTACGAGCAGTACTTC
CDR3 protein: CASSLTGGAYEQYF

D gene: TRBD2
V gene: TRBV4-1
J gene: TRBJ2-7
clone size: .
CDR3 DNA: TGCGCCAGCAGCCAGACTAGCGGGGCATCCTACGAGCAGTACTTC
CDR3 protein: CASSQTSGASYEQYF

D gene: TRBD2
V gene: TRBV27
J gene: TRBJ2-7
clone size: .
CDR3 DNA: TGTGCCAGCAGTTTAATCTCGACTAGCGGGCGCTACGAGCAGTACTTC
CDR3 protein: CASSLISTSGRYEQYF

D gene: TRBD2
V gene: TRBV5-1
J gene: TRBJ2-5
clone size: .
CDR3 DNA: TGCGCCAGCAGCTTGGGCTGGCTAGCGGGGGAAGAGACCCAGTACTTC
CDR3 protein: CASSLGWLAGEETQYF

D gene: .
V gene: TRBV6-6
J gene: TRBJ1-2
clone size: few
CDR3 DNA: TGTGCCAGCAGTCCTGACGAGGCGGGGAACTATGGCTACACCTTC
CDR3 protein: CASSPDEAGNYGYTF

D gene: TRBD1
V gene: TRBV6-5
J gene: TRBJ1-6
clone size: .
CDR3 DNA: TGTGCCAGCAGTCCCGGACAGGGTCCTAATTCACCCCTCCACTTT
CDR3 protein: CASSPGQGPNSPLHF

D gene: TRBD2
V gene: TRBV10-3
J gene: TRBJ2-3
clone size: .
CDR3 DNA: TGTGCCACGATGGGGGGACTAGCGGGGACGTCAGATACGCAGTATTTT
CDR3 protein: CATMGGLAGTSDTQYF

D gene: .
V gene: TRBV29-1
J gene: TRBJ2-7
clone size: .
CDR3 DNA: TGCAGCGTCCGACTCGGACACGGTTTGATCTACGAGCAGTACTTC
CDR3 protein: CSVRLGHGLIYEQYF

D gene: TRBD2
V gene: TRBV7-9
J gene: TRBJ2-1
clone size: .
CDR3 DNA: TGTGCCAGCAGGGACGCGGGGGGCCGGGATGAGCAGTTCTTC
CDR3 protein: CASRDAGGRDEQFF